A selection of T cell receptor beta chains follows, all from one sample in a study of T-cell reconstitution after alpha-beta-depleted transplantation in children. TCRdb re-derived calls from the PCR reads in MiXCR, one entry per CDR3 protein. Of over 100,000 distinct CDR3 sequences in the sample, 10% are singletons; the top ten hold 30% to 35%. The sequenced sample was PBMCs, obtained before TCRalphabeta/CD19-depleted stem cell transplant. The receptor source for this set is a boy between 2 and 10 years old with acute lymphoblastic leukemia, due to receive a stem cell transplant. CDR3s include the opening cysteine and the closing phenylalanine or tryptophan. The D gene is left open where the match is weak. Clone size is given for some rows only: seen once, a few or many times, or a class if the clone is expanded.

TRBV2	15	.	TRBJ2-4	.	TGTGCCAGCAGTGGGACGGAAGAAGCCAAAAACATTCAGTACTTC	CASSGTEEAKNIQYF
TRBV6-1	13	.	TRBJ2-3	few	TGTGCCAGCTTGTCACCAAAGCGGGATACGCAGTATTTT	CASLSPKRDTQYF
TRBV3-1	16	.	TRBJ2-3	few	TGTGCCAGCAGCCGCCCCACCTCGGGAGGCACAGATACGCAGTATTTT	CASSRPTSGGTDTQYF
TRBV5-1	16	TRBD2	TRBJ2-3	.	TGCGCCAGCAGCCCGGGACTAGCGGGAGGTGCAGATACGCAGTATTTT	CASSPGLAGGADTQYF
TRBV6-1	13	.	TRBJ1-5	few	TGTGCCAGCAGTACCCCCGGGTTAGGCCCCCAGCATTTT	CASSTPGLGPQHF
TRBV7-2	17	TRBD1	TRBJ2-6	many	TGTGCCAGCAGGGTACAGGGGTATCACTCTGGGGCCAACGTCCTGACTTTC	CASRVQGYHSGANVLTF
TRBV28	14	.	TRBJ1-5	few	TGTGCCAGCAGTACCCAGGACGGGTCTGAGCCCCAGCATTTT	CASSTQDGSEPQHF
TRBV20-1	19	TRBD2	TRBJ2-1	.	TGCAGTGCTAGAGATCCGGGACTAGCGGGAGGGAGCTCCTACAATGAGCAGTTCTTC	CSARDPGLAGGSSYNEQFF
TRBV5-1	11	.	TRBJ2-5	.	TGCGCCAGCAGCGGTGGGGAGACCCAGTACTTC	CASSGGETQYF
TRBV6-1	15	TRBD1	TRBJ1-1	many	TGTGCCAGCAGCCTTCGGGGACAGTTGAACACTGAAGCTTTCTTT	CASSLRGQLNTEAFF
TRBV7-2	15	.	TRBJ1-2	.	TGTGCCAGCAGCTTAGCGCGGACAGCCCTCTATGGCTACACCTTC	CASSLARTALYGYTF